The 3 T cell receptor beta chains below were found in one sample sequenced in a study of graft-versus-host responses after intestinal transplantation. Produced via immunoSEQ multiplex PCR; TCRdb's table is partial and in-frame only. This table has 20,000 to 30,000 clones, roughly 88% appearing once. The sample here was PBMCs, taken around 460 days after intestinal transplant. The receptors stem from a human patient who received an intestinal transplant, so some T cells may come from the graft donor.

Of note for this clone: The same CDR3 can be traced to other DNA sequences in this sample. The chain carries TRBV18 and TRBJ2-5, with D perhaps matching TRBD1 (6 bases). This CDR3 spans 13 amino acids. Germline CDR1 and CDR2: KGHSH and LQKENI. The V and J ends lost 3 bases and 2 bases respectively, with 7 bases between them. The CDR3 sequence: CASSPGQQETQYF. The CDR3 DNA reads as TGTGCCAGCTCACCCGGACAGCAAGAGACCCAGTACTTC.

This clone appeared a single time. The J gene is TRBJ2-5, the V gene TRBV5-1, with D uncertain. The CDR3 consists of 12 residues. The V gene's germline CDR1 is SGHRS and CDR2 YFSETQ. V lost 0 bases and J lost 5, with 5 bases in between. CDR3: CASSLEAETQYF. In DNA, the CDR3 is TGCGCCAGCAGCTTGGAGGCGGAGACCCAGTACTTC.

The chain is built from TRBV4-2 and TRBJ2-1; D unresolved. The CDR3 runs to 11 residues. Germline V lookup: CDR1 LGHNA, CDR2 YNFKEQ. Deletions cut 0 bases from V and 11 bases from J, with 5 bases between. Written as DNA, the CDR3 is TGTGCCAGCAGCCAAGAGAGGCAGCAGTTCTTC. Its translation is CASSQERQQFF.